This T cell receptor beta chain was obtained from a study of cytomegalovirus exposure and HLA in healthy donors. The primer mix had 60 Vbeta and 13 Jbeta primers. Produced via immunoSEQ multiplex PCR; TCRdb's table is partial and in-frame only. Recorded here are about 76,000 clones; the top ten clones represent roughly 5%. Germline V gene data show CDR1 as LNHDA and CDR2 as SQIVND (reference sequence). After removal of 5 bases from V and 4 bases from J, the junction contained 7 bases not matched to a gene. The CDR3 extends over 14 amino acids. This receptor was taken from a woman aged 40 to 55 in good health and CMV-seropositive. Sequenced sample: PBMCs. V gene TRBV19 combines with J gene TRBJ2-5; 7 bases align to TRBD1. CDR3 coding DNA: TGTGCCAGTAGTCCTCGGGACAGTGGAGAGACCCAGTACTTC. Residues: CASSPRDSGETQYF.